The sequence of this T cell receptor (beta chain) was determined in a study of shared clonotypes between healthy human individuals. Study in general: Ranging from 18 to 49 in age, donors were two women and a few men. CD4 naive and memory got three plates each, CD8 naive two, CD8 memory one.

CD45RA-negative memory and CD45RA+ naive subsets were split from the CD4+ cells. Assay execution took place at the deep level. Sequencing was performed with immunoSEQ multiplex PCR; in TCRdb, only in-frame clones are kept and a portion is missing. The data contain more than 2 million clones, 95% of them seen just once; the ten biggest clones take up approximately 0.13%. The junction had 7 bases not matched to a gene; V was cut back by 2 bases and J by 10 bases. CDR3 length: 15 residues. CDR1 is KGHSH and CDR2 is LQKENI in the germline V gene. V gene TRBV18 combines with J gene TRBJ2-1; 11 nucleotides match TRBD2. The sample comprised naive CD4+ T cells sorted from blood. The subset denotes: CD45RA+ positively selected. This TCR came from a man younger than 35 in good health. The CDR3 region has the DNA TGTGCCAGCTCACCAACTCTAGCGGGAGGTAACGAGCAGTTCTTC. Translating it yields CASSPTLAGGNEQFF.